One sample yielded the 22 T cell receptor beta chains listed below, sequenced in a study of T cell responses to AZD1222 COVID-19 vaccine. TCRdb's copy holds only in-frame clones and misses some; the assay was immunoSEQ multiplex PCR. The sample includes about 210,000 clones, 90% to 95% seen only once; the top ten take approximately 1.7%. The material sequenced was peripheral blood, taken 28 days after the second dose of the MenACWY control vaccine. These receptors all come from an adult who received the MenACWY meningococcal vaccine as a control.

The chain carries TRBV24-1 and TRBJ2-2; the D is unclear. The CDR3 runs to 12 residues. V was clipped by 7 bases and J by 5 bases, with 7 bases between them. The germline V gene encodes CDR1 KGHDR and CDR2 SFDVKD. This chain's CDR3 is CATSWVTGELFF. CDR3 sequence (DNA): TGTGCCACCAGCTGGGTAACCGGGGAGCTGTTTTTT.

The rearrangement joins TRBV3-1 (or the pseudogene TRBV3-2) to TRBJ1-1; D is unclear. V shed 1 base and J shed 1 base, with 10 bases lying between them. Germline V gives CDR1 LGHDT, CDR2 YNNKEL (reference sequence). This CDR3 comprises 15 residues. The CDR3 here is CASSQGAGTNTEAFF. The CDR3 nucleotides are TGTGCCAGCAGCCAAGGAGCAGGAACGAACACTGAAGCTTTCTTT.

The gene calls are TRBV2 and TRBJ1-6; D gene unclear. Trimming shortened V by 0 bases and J by 9 bases, and 6 bases separated the two germline ends. This CDR3 comprises 13 residues. Per germline, CDR1 SNHLY and CDR2 FYNNEI. CDR3 coding DNA: TGTGCCAGCAGTGAAGCGAACCCTTCACCCCTCCACTTT. Amino acids: CASSEANPSPLHF.

The rearrangement links TRBV5-1 to TRBJ1-1; D gene ambiguous. V lost 0 bases and J 0 bases, leaving 6 bases between the germline ends. Germline V lookup: CDR1 SGHRS, CDR2 YFSETQ. The CDR3 has 14 amino acids. This CDR3 reads CASSLASLNTEAFF. The CDR3 region has the DNA TGCGCCAGCAGCTTGGCCAGTCTGAACACTGAAGCTTTCTTT. The full variable domain, completed using reference TRBV5-1 and TRBJ1-1, is KAGVTQTPRYLIKTRGQQVTLSCSPISGHRSVSWYQQTPGQGLQFLFEYFSETQRNKGNFPGRFSGRQFSNSRSEMNVSTLELGDSALYLCASSLASLNTEAFFGQGTRLTVV.

The chain is built from TRBV30 and TRBJ2-1; D tentatively fits TRBD1 or TRBD2 (5 bases each). Germline loops: CDR1 GTSNPN, CDR2 SVGIG (reference sequence). V was pared by 5 bases and J by 7 bases, with 15 bases between. The CDR3 has 13 amino acids. This chain's CDR3 is CAWLRDLGNEQFF. The CDR3 DNA sequence: TGTGCCTGGCTTCGGGACCTTGGGAATGAGCAGTTCTTC.

There are a few counts of this clone. The chain is built from TRBV2 and TRBJ2-7; 8 nucleotides align to TRBD2. Trimming removed 6 bases from V and 6 bases from J; junction bases left unmatched: 7. This CDR3 has 13 amino acids. Per the germline V gene, CDR1 is SNHLY and CDR2 is FYNNEI. The CDR3 DNA is TGTGCCAGCAGGTTTAGCGGGATCGGCGAGCAGTACTTC. Translated: CASRFSGIGEQYF.

The chain is built from TRBV5-4 and TRBJ2-2; the D gene is possibly TRBD2 (6 bases). CDR1 is SGHNT and CDR2 is YYREEE in the germline V gene (reference sequence). There are 14 residues in the CDR3. V was shortened by 4 bases and J by 7 bases, with 14 bases between the two germline ends. The chain's CDR3 is CASSRGGAGGELFF. CDR3 nucleotides: TGTGCCAGCAGCCGAGGAGGGGCTGGCGGGGAGCTGTTTTTT.

The J gene is TRBJ2-7, the V gene TRBV4-3; the match to TRBD1 covers 10 bases. Germline assignment: CDR1 LGHNA and CDR2 YSLEER. V shed 1 base, J shed 4 bases, and the junction held 4 bases outside the gene matches. The CDR3 length is 15 residues. CDR3 coding DNA: TGCGCCAGCAGCCAAGCCCGGACAGGGGGGTACGAGCAGTACTTC. Translated: CASSQARTGGYEQYF.

This chain joins TRBV6-1 and TRBJ2-7; TRBD2 aligns across 8 bases. The CDR3 is 14 residues long. Germline V gene sequence: CDR1 MNHNS, CDR2 SASEGT. Unmatched junction bases numbered 6, after V lost 4 bases and J lost 4 bases. This chain's CDR3 is CASSAGGGGYEQYF. CDR3 sequence (DNA): TGTGCCAGCAGTGCCGGGGGGGGAGGTTACGAGCAGTACTTC.

The J gene is TRBJ2-2, the V gene TRBV4-1; no clear D gene. This CDR3 has 14 residues. The germline gives CDR1 MGHRA, CDR2 YSYEKL. V was trimmed by 2 bases and J by 5 bases, leaving 9 bases between them. CDR3 sequence: CASSQLGSTGELFF. The CDR3 DNA reads as TGCGCCAGCAGCCAATTGGGGTCAACCGGGGAGCTGTTTTTT.

The V call is TRBV30, the J call TRBJ1-6; unclear D gene. CDR3 length equals 8 residues. CDR1 GTSNPN and CDR2 SVGIG come from the germline V gene (reference sequence). The CDR3 sequence is CAIPPLHF. The CDR3, as DNA: TGTGCTATCCCACCCCTCCACTTT.

With respect to this clone: Other DNA sequences from this sample encode an identical CDR3 as well. This chain connects TRBV5-1 to TRBJ2-6; maybe TRBD1 (6 bases). The CDR3 loop spans 16 amino acids. The V end lost 4 bases, the J end lost 0 bases, and 11 bases lay between the germline ends. Germline lookup yields CDR1 SGHRS and CDR2 YFSETQ. The CDR3 coding sequence is TGCGCCAGCAGCCTTACAGGGTTCTCTGGGGCCAACGTCCTGACTTTC. Translation: CASSLTGFSGANVLTF.

The CDR3 DNA sequence: TGTGCCAGCAGAGCAGCAGGAACAGGGCGGGGTGGCTACACCTTC. As protein: CASRAAGTGRGGYTF. The J gene is TRBJ1-2, the V gene TRBV28; D might be TRBD1 (6 bases). CDR1 and CDR2 from the germline V gene are MDHEN and SYDVKM. V lost 6 bases to trimming and J lost 7 bases, with 21 bases between them. The CDR3 totals 15 residues.

This clone was observed once. The CDR3 DNA sequence: TGTGCCAGCAGCAACCCGCGGACTGTTTCCTACGAGCAGTACTTC. Translation: CASSNPRTVSYEQYF. The chain has TRBV6-5 and TRBJ2-7, with D tentatively TRBD2 (5 bases). The germline V and J ends were trimmed by 6 bases and 1 base, with 16 bases remaining between them. Germline values: CDR1 MNHEY, CDR2 SVGAGI. The CDR3 has 15 amino acids.

CDR3: CASSVGSGSEYEQYF. As DNA, the CDR3 is TGTGCCAGCAGCGTAGGGAGCGGGAGTGAGTATGAGCAGTACTTC. The chain carries TRBV9 and TRBJ2-7; 8 positions match TRBD2. V lost 0 bases and J lost 7; bases outside the gene matches: 9. Germline V lookup: CDR1 SGDLS, CDR2 YYNGEE. The CDR3 runs to 15 residues.

The CDR3 DNA reads as TGTGCCAGCAGCGTAGAGAGGGGAGATCAGCCCCAGCATTTT. Protein product: CASSVERGDQPQHF. The chain links TRBV9 to TRBJ1-5; the D gene is possibly TRBD1 (5 bases). The CDR3 has 14 residues. Germline assignment: CDR1 SGDLS and CDR2 YYNGEE. The ends were cut back, 0 bases at V and 5 bases at J, with 9 bases in the middle. Together with reference TRBV9 and TRBJ1-5, the CDR3 gives the full variable domain: DSGVTQTPKHLITATGQRVTLRCSPRSGDLSVYWYQQSLDQGLQFLIQYYNGEERAKGNILERFSAQQFPDLHSELNLSSLELGDSALYFCASSVERGDQPQHFGDGTRLSIL.

The gene calls are TRBV11-1 and TRBJ2-1, with D possibly being TRBD1 or TRBD2 (5 bases each). CDR1 and CDR2 (germline): SGHAT, FQDESV (reference sequence). Trimming shortened V by 0 bases and J by 9 bases, and 12 bases separated the two germline ends. CDR3 size: 14 residues. CDR3 nucleotides: TGTGCCAGCAGCTTAGCGGGGCCAGGGAGTGAGCAGTTCTTC. It translates to CASSLAGPGSEQFF.

The CDR3 reads CASSLHLGRNQPQHF. In DNA form, the CDR3 reads TGTGCCAGCAGTTTACATCTGGGCCGCAATCAGCCCCAGCATTTT. The chain links TRBV27 to TRBJ1-5; no firm D call. The V end lost 2 bases, the J end lost 2 bases, and 10 bases lay between the germline ends. Looked up from germline, CDR1 is MNHEY and CDR2 is SMNVEV (reference sequence). This CDR3 is built from 15 residues.

V gene TRBV29-1 combines with J gene TRBJ2-2; perhaps TRBD1 as D (5 bases). CDR1 and CDR2 (germline): SQVTM, ANQGSEA. CDR3 length: 13 residues. Trimming removed 3 bases from V and 4 bases from J, with 9 bases in between. In DNA form, the CDR3 reads TGCAGCGTTGAGCAGGGCGGCACCGGGGAGCTGTTTTTT. It codes for CSVEQGGTGELFF.

The V call is TRBV3-1 (or the pseudogene TRBV3-2), the J call TRBJ2-2; 12 bases are shared with TRBD2. This CDR3 is 16 amino acids long. Germline V CDR1 and CDR2: LGHDT, YNNKEL (reference sequence). Trimming at V came to 1 base and at J to 9 bases, leaving 6 bases not matched to a gene. This CDR3 reads CASSQGLAGGLRELFF. The CDR3 DNA is TGTGCCAGCAGCCAAGGGCTAGCGGGGGGGCTCAGGGAGCTGTTTTTT.

The chain uses TRBV27 and TRBJ2-7, with D possibly being TRBD1 (5 bases). Germline CDR1 MNHEY, CDR2 SMNVEV (reference sequence). The length of the CDR3 is 12 residues. V was pared by 11 bases and J by 0 bases, with 11 bases between. The CDR3 DNA is TGTGCCTCCCAAGGGGCCTCCTACGAGCAGTACTTC. Amino acid sequence: CASQGASYEQYF.

The chain joins TRBV7-8 to TRBJ1-2; no definite D call. Germline V CDR1 and CDR2: SGHVS, FQNEAQ. Between the trimmed V and J ends, which lost 5 bases and 0 bases, there was a span of 16 bases. The CDR3 has 16 amino acids. The DNA of the CDR3 is TGTGCCAGCAGCGGTAGCTCGAGCAGATCTAACTATGGCTACACCTTC. Its translation is CASSGSSSRSNYGYTF.